This entry is about one T cell receptor beta chain. Construction of TCR beta libraries relied on iRepertoire HTBI primers and on Arm-PCR targeting CDR3 regions. Original data processing: Looking across samples, the authors found 55 to 70 TRBV and 15 or so TRBJ segments. TCRdb reprocessed the multiplex PCR reads via MiXCR and lists one record per CDR3 protein. The V and J calls and clone size come from TCRdb's table, not from the authors' own analysis. The sample holds hundreds of thousands of distinct CDR3 sequences, about 16% seen once. Time point: newly diagnosed GD, antithyroid drugs for less than 3 months. Researchers made the TCR library from RNA that was extracted from PBMCs. CDR1 is SEHNR and CDR2 is FQNEAQ in the germline V gene (reference sequence). This CDR3 contains 13 residues. J was trimmed by 3 bases and V by 8 bases; bases with no gene match: 4. The data are from a study of regulatory T cells in long-lasting Graves disease.

These same records also appear under a second study, on T cells in Graves' hyperthyroidism and ophthalmopathy.

This chain uses TRBV7-9 with TRBJ2-3, with 8 bases identical to TRBD2. This receptor was identified in a middle-aged woman with Graves disease. The material was peripheral blood mononuclear cells (PBMCs), obtained at new diagnosis, from a patient treated with antithyroid drugs. CDR3 sequence: CASLTGGTDTQYF. In nucleotides, the CDR3 is TGTGCCAGCCTAACGGGAGGGACAGATACGCAGTATTTT. Looking up the rest from reference TRBV7-9 and TRBJ2-3 gives the full variable domain: DTGVSQNPRHKITKRGQNVTFRCDPISEHNRLYWYRQTLGQGPEFLTYFQNEAQLEKSRLLSDRFSAERPKGSFSTLEIQRTEQGDSAMYLCASLTGGTDTQYFGPGTRLTVL.